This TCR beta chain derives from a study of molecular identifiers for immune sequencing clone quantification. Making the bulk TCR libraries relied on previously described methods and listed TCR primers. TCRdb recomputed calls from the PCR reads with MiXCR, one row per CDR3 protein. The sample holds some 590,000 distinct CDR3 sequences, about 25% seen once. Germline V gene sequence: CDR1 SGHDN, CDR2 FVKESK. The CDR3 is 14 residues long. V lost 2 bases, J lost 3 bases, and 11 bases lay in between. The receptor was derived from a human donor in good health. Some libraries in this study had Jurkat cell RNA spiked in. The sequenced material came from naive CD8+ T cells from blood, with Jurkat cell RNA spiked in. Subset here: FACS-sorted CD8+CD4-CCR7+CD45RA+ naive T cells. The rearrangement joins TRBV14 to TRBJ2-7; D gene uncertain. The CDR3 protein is CASSQMGGYYEQYF. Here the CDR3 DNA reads TGTGCCAGCAGCCAAATGGGTGGATACTACGAGCAGTACTTC.